The clone carrying this T cell receptor (beta chain) has at least ten counts. TCRdb re-derived calls from the 5' RACE reads in MiXCR, one entry per CDR3 protein. There are some 330,000 distinct CDR3 sequences in the sample; 7% to 9.5% occur only once, and more than 8% lies in the top ten. Germline CDR1 is MGHDK and CDR2 is SYGVNS. With 4 bases clipped from V and 5 bases from J, the junction kept 10 bases outside the gene matches. CDR3 length: 15 amino acids. The data belong to a study of identical twins. Every sampled donor was Caucasian and healthy. This rearrangement joins TRBV25-1 to TRBJ2-7; TRBD2 agrees at 8 bases. This TCR derives from a woman aged 45 to 65 in good health. The specimen was naive T cells sorted from blood. The DNA for the CDR3 is TGTGCCAGCAGTGCTCCGGGACTAGTTACCCACGAGCAGTACTTC. Encoded protein: CASSAPGLVTHEQYF.